A selection of T cell receptor beta chains follows, all from one sample in a study of technical replicates of blood from a handful of donors. Produced via immunoSEQ multiplex PCR; TCRdb's table is partial and in-frame only. The table has tens of thousands of clones, just under 95% seen once. Sequencing was carried out using T cells isolated from PBMCs. The receptor set was obtained from a human donor in good health. CDR3s include the opening cysteine and the closing phenylalanine or tryptophan. The D gene is left open where the match is weak. Rows give clone size only sometimes, using once, few, many, or a class for an expanded clone.

TGTGCCAGCAGCTTAGACGGGGATATGTTTGCTTTCTTT	CASSLDGDMFAFF	.	.	TRBV4-2	TRBJ1-1
TGTGCCAGCAGGGTCCGGGACAGAAACTACAATGAGCAGTTCTTC	CASRVRDRNYNEQFF	.	TRBD1	TRBV2	TRBJ2-1
TGTGCCAGCAGCCTCAGGGGACTGAACACTGAAGCTTTCTTT	CASSLRGLNTEAFF	.	.	TRBV7-8	TRBJ1-1
TGCGCCACATCCAGGGGTACCGGGGAGCTGTTTTTT	CATSRGTGELFF	once	.	TRBV10-1	TRBJ2-2
TGTGCTAGTGGTTTCCTCGTACAGGGGTCTGGAAACACCATATATTTT	CASGFLVQGSGNTIYF	.	TRBD1	TRBV12-5	TRBJ1-3
TGCGCCAGCAGCTTTTCACAGGGCCGCTCCTACGAGCAGTACTTC	CASSFSQGRSYEQYF	.	.	TRBV5-1	TRBJ2-7
TGTGCCAGCTCACCACCAGTGGTACAGGGGGAGACCCAGTACTTC	CASSPPVVQGETQYF	.	TRBD1	TRBV18	TRBJ2-5
TGTGCCAGCAGCTTATGGAGCAGGGGGAACACCGGGGAGCTGTTTTTT	CASSLWSRGNTGELFF	.	.	TRBV7-2	TRBJ2-2
TGCAGCGTAGGTCAGGGATGGGGGGGATACGAGCAGTACTTC	CSVGQGWGGYEQYF	.	TRBD2	TRBV29-1	TRBJ2-7
TGTGCCAGCAGCGTTGGGACAGGAATCTCCTACGAGCAGTACTTC	CASSVGTGISYEQYF	once	TRBD1	TRBV9	TRBJ2-7
TGTGCCAGCAGCTTAGGGCCACGGGTTAACTATGGCTACACCTTC	CASSLGPRVNYGYTF	once	.	TRBV7-9	TRBJ1-2
TGTGCCAGCAGCCAGACTAGCGGGGCCTTTGGGGAGCTGTTTTTT	CASSQTSGAFGELFF	.	TRBD2	TRBV7-3	TRBJ2-2